Each of the 13 T cell receptor beta chains below was sequenced from the same sample in a study of shared clonotypes between healthy human individuals. The assay was immunoSEQ multiplex PCR, and TCRdb's table has in-frame clones only and misses some. The sample holds some 660,000 clones, more than 70% seen once. Sequenced: memory CD4+ T cells sorted from blood. Subset here: CD45RA-negative fraction. These receptors originate from a woman aged 25 to 39 in good health.

The genes are TRBV6-1 and TRBJ1-2; possibly TRBD1 for D (5 bases). Germline V lookup: CDR1 MNHNS, CDR2 SASEGT. The CDR3 covers 15 residues. V lost 7 bases to trimming and J lost 5 bases, with 20 bases between them. The CDR3 protein is CASNVQYPGIYGYTF. The DNA of the CDR3 is TGTGCCAGCAATGTCCAATACCCAGGGATATATGGCTACACCTTC.

This chain uses TRBV4-1 with TRBJ2-5; 12 bases map to TRBD2. The DNA end lines up better with TRBJ2-7; the J call may be wrong. The germline gives CDR1 MGHRA, CDR2 YSYEKL. This CDR3 has 16 amino acids. The DNA of the CDR3 is TGCGCCAGCAGCCAAGGTCCTAGCGGGGGGGCCTACGAGCAGTACTTC. Amino acid sequence: CASSQGPSGGAYEQYF.

This clone came up once. J is TRBJ2-7 and V is TRBV10-3; no clear D. CDR3 size: 12 residues. The germline gives CDR1 ENHRY, CDR2 SYGVKD. V was pared by 5 bases and J by 1 base, with 6 bases between. This CDR3 is CAISTRSYEQYF. As DNA, the CDR3 is TGTGCCATCAGTACACGGTCCTACGAGCAGTACTTC.

The chain employs TRBV6-5 and TRBJ1-1; unclear D gene. V was cut by 0 bases and J by 3 bases, with 14 bases left in between. CDR3 length equals 16 residues. The germline CDR1 and CDR2 sequences are MNHEY and SVGAGI. CDR3: CASSYSPRFGYTEAFF. The CDR3 bases are TGTGCCAGCAGTTACTCCCCACGTTTCGGCTACACTGAAGCTTTCTTT.

The chain carries TRBV19 and TRBJ2-3; D unresolved. Germline CDR1 is LNHDA and CDR2 is SQIVND (reference sequence). This CDR3 has 13 amino acids. Trimming cost V 5 bases and J 2 bases, with 8 bases left between them. CDR3 residues: CASSSVYTDTQYF. CDR3 DNA sequence: TGTGCCAGTAGTTCGGTCTACACAGATACGCAGTATTTT.

In DNA, the CDR3 is TGTGCCACCGGACAATTTGGCTACACCTTC. It specifies CATGQFGYTF. The chain has TRBV28 and TRBJ1-2, with D maybe TRBD1 (5 bases). Germline V gene sequence: CDR1 MDHEN, CDR2 SYDVKM. V was pared by 10 bases and J by 7 bases, with 10 bases between. The CDR3 runs 10 residues.

This clone appeared a few times. The chain joins TRBV28 to TRBJ2-7, with TRBD2 identical over 9 bases. The V gene end was trimmed by 7 bases and the J gene end by 0 bases; junction bases not matched to a gene: 1. Germline CDR1 reads MDHEN; CDR2 reads SYDVKM. CDR3 length: 13 residues. CDR3 in amino acids: CASTREGSYEQYF. DNA for the CDR3: TGTGCCAGCACGCGGGAGGGCTCCTACGAGCAGTACTTC.

The chain links TRBV18 to TRBJ2-1; 15 bases line up with TRBD2. The ends lost 5 bases at V and 7 bases at J; junction bases unmatched: 6. CDR1 KGHSH and CDR2 LQKENI come from the germline V gene. The CDR3 runs 16 residues. CDR3 in DNA: TGTGCCAGCTCAAGCCCAGGGACTAGCGGGAGGAATGAGCAGTTCTTC. This encodes CASSSPGTSGRNEQFF.

The chain has TRBV28 and TRBJ2-1; D is unresolved. V lost 3 bases and J lost 12, with 15 bases in between. This CDR3 spans 13 amino acids. Germline V gene sequence: CDR1 MDHEN, CDR2 SYDVKM. The CDR3 sequence is CASSFRTSTVQFF. The CDR3 DNA sequence: TGTGCCAGCAGTTTCAGGACCTCAACGGTGCAGTTCTTC.

The rearrangement uses TRBV6-5 and TRBJ2-7; TRBD2 is a possible D gene (6 bases). Germline V lookup: CDR1 MNHEY, CDR2 SVGAGI. The V gene lost 7 bases and the J gene lost 6 bases, with 16 bases spanning the gap. The CDR3 is made up of 13 amino acids. DNA for the CDR3: TGTGCCAGCACCGCGGGGTGGCAGGGCGAGCAGTACTTC. It encodes CASTAGWQGEQYF.

To note about this clone: One junction end does not reproduce the germline sequence, and a read error may be involved. Other DNA sequences within the sample encode an identical CDR3. The chain carries TRBV14 and TRBJ2-7; TRBD2 matches 7 bases. The germline V gene has CDR1 SGHDN and CDR2 FVKESK. The CDR3 runs 15 residues. CDR3 sequence: CASSRSAGISYEQYF. The CDR3 DNA reads TGTGCCAGTAGCCGGTCAGCGGGGATCTCCTACGAGCAGTACTTC.

The DNA for the CDR3 is TGTGCCAGCAGCTTAGCGGGACAGGGGAGAGCTAATGAAAAACTGTTTTTT. This gives the protein CASSLAGQGRANEKLFF. The chain carries TRBV7-9 and TRBJ1-4; the match to TRBD1 covers 10 bases. This CDR3 contains 17 residues. The germline V gene has CDR1 SEHNR and CDR2 FQNEAQ (reference sequence). V was pared by 0 bases and J by 3 bases, with 4 bases of the junction left unmatched.

Turning to this clone: Different DNA sequences within this sample yield the same CDR3. The gene calls are TRBV20-1 and TRBJ2-1; D is unresolved. The CDR3 sequence is 10 residues long. V was pared by 3 bases and J by 5 bases, with 2 bases between. Per the germline V gene, CDR1 is DFQATT and CDR2 is SNEGSKA (reference sequence). The CDR3, as DNA: TGCAGTGCTAGGGACAATGAGCAGTTCTTC. Protein product: CSARDNEQFF.